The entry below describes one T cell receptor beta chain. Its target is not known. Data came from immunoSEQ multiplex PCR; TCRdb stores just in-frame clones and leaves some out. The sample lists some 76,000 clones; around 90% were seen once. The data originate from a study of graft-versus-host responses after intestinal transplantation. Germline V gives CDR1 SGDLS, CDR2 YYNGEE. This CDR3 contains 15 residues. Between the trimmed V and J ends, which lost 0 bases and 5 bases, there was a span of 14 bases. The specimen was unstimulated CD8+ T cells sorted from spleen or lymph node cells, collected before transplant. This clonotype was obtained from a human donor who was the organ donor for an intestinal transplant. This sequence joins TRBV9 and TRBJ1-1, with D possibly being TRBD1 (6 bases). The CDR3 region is CASSVDEGGGTEAFF. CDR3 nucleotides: TGTGCCAGCAGCGTAGATGAGGGAGGGGGGACTGAAGCTTTCTTT.